This T cell receptor beta chain derives from a study of blood T cell repertoires in COVID-19 (dated by TCRdb to the early 2020s). As for the study more broadly: Collaborator samples came from the United States, Italy and Spain and covered acute and convalescent phases of COVID-19. The prospective study material was composed of cDNA or gDNA derived from T cells, B-cell-depleted T cells, or PBMCs. The repertoires were released in a freely available public database meant as a resource for research on the immune response to SARS-CoV-2. Where available, HLA class I and class II types were taken from metadata supplied by the sample provider and were not determined by assay-based typing. Subjects who had been exposed to COVID-19, were actively infected with it, or had recovered from it provided the deeply sampled blood TCRbeta repertoires that made up the dataset. Samples came from the ongoing ImmuneRACE study (first 160 participants) plus 1,254 subjects from 6 global collaborators. Nearly every sample came with metadata listing a de-identified subject ID, COVID-19 status, age in years and sex.

Each collaborating institution followed its own protocols to collect whole blood in K2EDTA tubes. Collaborator samples were shipped for TCRbeta analysis as frozen whole blood, isolated PBMCs, or DNA extracted from either sample type. TCRbeta CDR3 regions were amplified from genomic DNA by means of the immunoSEQ Assay, a bias-controlled multiplex PCR. As for the original processing: Within the assay, amplification of reference gene primers was used to estimate how many nucleated cells each sample contained. To quantify the absolute abundance of each unique TCRbeta CDR3 rearrangement, sequence reads were collapsed and filtered. Productive Simpson clonality was computed per sample as the square root of Simpson's diversity index over productive rearrangements. This is the immuneACCESS table as TCRdb keeps it, with only in-frame sequences that have V and J called. A part of the clones is gone; compared with another copy, unresolved V genes explain less than half, and the rest is unexplained. V and J calls plus clone size are reproduced from that table; the DNA served to infer D and trimming. A total of roughly 200,000 clones appear in this sample, about 88% of them only once. Approximately 1.5% of the sample comes from the top ten.

Worth noting for this clone: Which antigen it targets is not known. The input lacks base qualities; no much larger clone sits a single base away.

What the research found in general, with its limitations: The quantity of clinical and demographic metadata differed by source and by participant and was supplied without curation.

CDR1 is given as SQVTM and CDR2 as ANQGSEA, both from the germline V gene. Relative to germline, V is 4 bases shorter and J is 8 bases shorter, with 6 bases between their ends. Including the terminal cysteine and phenylalanine, the CDR3 comprises 10 residues. Only the CDR3 portion is preserved as DNA: 30 bases, with reading frame beginning at the first base. Sequenced input: peripheral blood. This sequence uses TRBV29-1 and TRBJ2-1; the D region possibly corresponds to TRBD2 (6 bases align). The sequence was obtained from a man between 18 and 35 years old with active or convalescent COVID-19. CDR3 reads: CSVGRDEQFF. The DNA sequence is given as TGCAGCGTTGGGAGGGATGAGCAGTTCTTC.